One sample yielded the 28 T cell receptor beta chains listed below, sequenced in a study of blood T cell repertoires in COVID-19. Measured with immunoSEQ multiplex PCR; TCRdb has only the in-frame clones, and not every one. The table has under 80,000 clones, 86% seen once; the top ten hold almost 4%. The sequencing sample was made of peripheral blood. These receptors were taken from a man between 70 and 80 years old with active COVID-19.

The V call is TRBV3-1 (or the pseudogene TRBV3-2), the J call TRBJ1-6; 8 bases match TRBD1. The CDR3 is 13 amino acids. The germline V gene encodes CDR1 LGHDT and CDR2 YNNKEL (reference sequence). V was clipped by 8 bases and J by 8 bases; unmatched bases: 5. The CDR3: CASGRGQDSPLHF. CDR3 nucleotide sequence: TGTGCCAGCGGCAGGGGGCAGGATTCACCCCTCCACTTT.

The CDR3 DNA follows: TGTGCCACTAGGCGGGGAAGGGGCACTGAAGCTTTCTTT. Its translation is CATRRGRGTEAFF. The rearrangement joins TRBV28 to TRBJ1-1, with D maybe TRBD1 (5 bases). Looked up from germline, CDR1 is MDHEN and CDR2 is SYDVKM. V lost 10 bases and J 4 bases, leaving 16 bases between the germline ends. The CDR3 contains 13 residues.

The rearrangement uses TRBV12-3 or TRBV12-4 and TRBJ2-7, with D tentatively TRBD1 (5 bases). Deletions cut 6 bases from V and 4 bases from J, with 10 bases between. The CDR3 covers 12 residues. CDR3 in amino acids: CASSQGPYEQYF. CDR3 DNA: TGTGCCAGCAGCCAGGGCCCTTACGAGCAGTACTTC.

The chain is built from TRBV6-4 and TRBJ1-1; the D gene is possibly TRBD1 (6 bases). This CDR3 region has 15 residues. Trimming removed 5 bases from V and 0 bases from J, with 13 bases in between. Per the germline V gene, CDR1 is MRHNA and CDR2 is SNTAGT. This chain's CDR3 is CASSLPGHLNTEAFF. CDR3 DNA: TGTGCCAGCAGTCTACCGGGACACCTGAACACTGAAGCTTTCTTT.

The J gene is TRBJ2-7, the V gene TRBV7-2; 9 nucleotides align to TRBD1. Germline V gene data show CDR1 as SGHTA and CDR2 as FQGNSA. The CDR3 runs 14 residues. V shed 5 bases, J shed 4 bases, and the junction held 6 bases outside the gene matches. CDR3: CASSPGTGMYEQYF. Here the CDR3 DNA reads TGTGCCAGCAGCCCCGGGACAGGGATGTACGAGCAGTACTTC. The variable domain in full, completed from reference TRBV7-2 and TRBJ2-7, reads GAGVSQSPSNKVTEKGKDVELRCDPISGHTALYWYRQSLGQGLEFLIYFQGNSAPDKSGLPSDRFSAERTGGSVSTLTIQRTQQEDSAVYLCASSPGTGMYEQYFGPGTRLTVT.

This chain links TRBV10-1 with TRBJ2-3; 14 bases match TRBD2. From germline, CDR1 is WNHNN and CDR2 SYGVQD (reference sequence). With V trimmed by 8 bases and J by 6 bases, 13 bases remained unmatched. The CDR3 extends over 17 amino acids. In DNA, the CDR3 is TGCGCCAGCCTGAGACTAGCGGGAGGGCCTGTAAAGGATACGCAGTATTTT. Translated: CASLRLAGGPVKDTQYF.

This chain links TRBV5-1 with TRBJ2-1; weak D call: TRBD2 (6 bases). CDR1 is SGHRS and CDR2 is YFSETQ in the germline V gene. Trimming shortened V by 0 bases and J by 3 bases, and 13 bases separated the two germline ends. The CDR3 extends over 16 amino acids. CDR3 loop: CASSLGVGLRYNEQFF. CDR3 bases: TGCGCCAGCAGCTTGGGCGTGGGACTGCGCTACAATGAGCAGTTCTTC.

The chain couples TRBV6-1 to TRBJ2-5; 10 bases fit TRBD2. V shed 3 bases and J 7 bases; nucleotides not matched to a gene: 5. The CDR3 sequence is 14 residues long. Germline V gives CDR1 MNHNS, CDR2 SASEGT. The CDR3 region is CASSDGAGGGTQYF. DNA of the CDR3: TGTGCCAGCAGTGATGGAGCGGGAGGGGGGACCCAGTACTTC.

The gene calls are TRBV11-2 and TRBJ2-7; D possibly corresponds to TRBD2 (7 bases). Germline lookup yields CDR1 SGHAT and CDR2 FQNNGV. V was shortened by 1 base and J by 2 bases, with 15 bases between the two germline ends. The CDR3 extends over 16 amino acids. This CDR3 reads CASSLATGGLPYEQYF. The CDR3 nucleotides read TGTGCCAGCAGCTTAGCCACGGGGGGCCTTCCCTACGAGCAGTACTTC.

V gene TRBV3-1 (or the pseudogene TRBV3-2) combines with J gene TRBJ2-2; D not resolved. Trimming stripped 8 bases from V and 7 bases from J, with 14 bases between. The V gene's germline CDR1 is LGHDT and CDR2 YNNKEL (reference sequence). CDR3 length: 13 amino acids. In nucleotides, the CDR3 is TGTGCCAGCCGACTGGTTGTGGGCGGGGAGCTGTTTTTT. As protein: CASRLVVGGELFF.

CDR3 amino acids: CASSILGGDTEAFF. The CDR3, as DNA: TGTGCCAGTAGTATTTTGGGGGGAGACACTGAAGCTTTCTTT. The chain couples TRBV19 to TRBJ1-1; TRBD1 might be the D (5 bases). Germline V gene lookup returns CDR1 LNHDA and CDR2 SQIVND (reference sequence). The CDR3 runs to 14 residues. Trimming took 3 bases from V and 3 from J, leaving 11 bases between them.

This clone was seen a few times. The chain combines TRBV7-9 with TRBJ1-2, with TRBD1 matching over 9 bases. The CDR3 covers 14 residues. Per germline, CDR1 SEHNR and CDR2 FQNEAQ (reference sequence). The V gene end was trimmed by 5 bases and the J gene end by 8 bases; junction bases not matched to a gene: 9. CDR3 coding DNA: TGTGCCAGCAGCATCACACAGGGGGCAGAGGGCTACACCTTC. Amino acid sequence: CASSITQGAEGYTF. The full variable domain, rest sourced from reference TRBV7-9 and TRBJ1-2, is DTGVSQNPRHKITKRGQNVTFRCDPISEHNRLYWYRQTLGQGPEFLTYFQNEAQLEKSRLLSDRFSAERPKGSFSTLEIQRTEQGDSAMYLCASSITQGAEGYTFGSGTRLTVV.

The chain is built from TRBV2 and TRBJ1-1; 7 bases align to TRBD1. Germline CDR1 is SNHLY and CDR2 is FYNNEI. The CDR3 is 14 residues long. V gave up 5 bases and J gave up 5 bases; unmatched junction bases: 8. This CDR3 reads CASSKTGSGTEAFF. CDR3 DNA: TGTGCCAGCAGTAAGACAGGGAGTGGAACTGAAGCTTTCTTT.

This clone was seen only a few times. The CDR3 DNA reads TGTGCCAGCAGACTTCTCTATGGCTACACCTTC. As protein: CASRLLYGYTF. The chain employs TRBV6-5 and TRBJ1-2; D is uncertain. This CDR3 is 11 amino acids long. CDR1 is MNHEY, CDR2 SVGAGI, per germline. V lost 6 bases and J 4 bases, leaving 6 bases between the germline ends.

This clone appeared a few times. This rearrangement joins TRBV6-5 to TRBJ1-1, with a weak D call TRBD1 (6 bases). The CDR3 consists of 15 residues. V was shortened by 11 bases and J by 2 bases, with 21 bases between the two germline ends. Germline V gene data show CDR1 as MNHEY and CDR2 as SVGAGI. CDR3 DNA sequence: TGTGCCCCTCGGGGGGGGCGTCTCGATAACACTGAAGCTTTCTTT. Translation gives CAPRGGRLDNTEAFF.

This chain connects TRBV7-2 to TRBJ2-7; TRBD1 agrees at 8 bases. There are 17 residues in the CDR3. Trimming removed 0 bases from V and 0 bases from J; junction bases left unmatched: 7. Per germline, CDR1 SGHTA and CDR2 FQGNSA. As DNA, the CDR3 is TGTGCCAGCAGCTTAGCCCCAGGGGGCCCCCCCTCCTACGAGCAGTACTTC. It is translated as CASSLAPGGPPSYEQYF.

The chain employs TRBV13 and TRBJ2-7, with TRBD2 identical over 12 bases. The germline V gene has CDR1 PRHDT and CDR2 FYEKMQ (reference sequence). This CDR3 is 18 amino acids long. Unmatched junction bases numbered 14, after V lost 5 bases and J lost 3 bases. CDR3 sequence: CASSPSPGTSGFHYEQYF. The DNA for the CDR3 is TGTGCCAGCAGCCCCTCCCCCGGGACTAGCGGGTTCCACTACGAGCAGTACTTC.

With respect to this clone: Distinct nucleotide sequences in the sample also encode this CDR3. V and J are TRBV24-1 and TRBJ2-7, with 11 bases fitting TRBD1. Germline trimming cut 3 bases from V and 5 bases from J; bases unmatched to any gene: 5. The CDR3 runs 15 residues. The V gene's germline CDR1 is KGHDR and CDR2 SFDVKD. CDR3 nucleotide sequence: TGTGCCACCAGTGATCCCGGACAGGGGGCCGACGAGCAGTACTTC. It codes for CATSDPGQGADEQYF.

V and J are TRBV5-6 and TRBJ2-7; D ambiguous. The length of the CDR3 is 12 residues. CDR1 is SGHDT, CDR2 YYEEEE, per germline. V was pared by 2 bases and J by 3 bases, with 6 bases between. The CDR3 region is CASSFELYEQYF. The CDR3 nucleotides are TGTGCCAGCAGCTTCGAACTCTACGAGCAGTACTTC. The entire variable domain, with the rest obtained from reference TRBV5-6 and TRBJ2-7, is as follows: DAGVTQSPTHLIKTRGQQVTLRCSPKSGHDTVSWYQQALGQGPQFIFQYYEEEERQRGNFPDRFSGHQFPNYSSELNVNALLLGDSALYLCASSFELYEQYFGPGTRLTVT.

This clone was seen more than once but under ten times. V and J are TRBV10-3 and TRBJ1-1, with TRBD1 matching 8 bases. CDR1 is ENHRY, CDR2 SYGVKD, per germline. This CDR3 region has 17 residues. The junction had 7 bases not matched to a gene; V was cut back by 0 bases and J by 1 base. CDR3 sequence reads: CAISESAQGATNTEAFF. DNA of the CDR3: TGTGCCATCAGTGAGTCGGCTCAGGGGGCGACGAACACTGAAGCTTTCTTT.

This clone was counted only a few times. V is TRBV7-6 and J is TRBJ2-7; 12 positions match TRBD2. Germline CDR1 SGHVS, CDR2 FNYEAQ. V shed 5 bases and J 0 bases; nucleotides not matched to a gene: 2. CDR3 length: 15 residues. CDR3 in amino acids: CASSATSGSSYEQYF. The CDR3 nucleotides are TGTGCCAGCAGCGCGACTAGCGGGAGCTCCTACGAGCAGTACTTC.

This rearrangement joins TRBV7-9 to TRBJ2-2; 9 bases agree with TRBD2. Germline CDR1 SEHNR, CDR2 FQNEAQ (reference sequence). J was trimmed by 4 bases and V by 5 bases; bases with no gene match: 5. The length of the CDR3 is 15 residues. The CDR3 region has the DNA TGTGCCAGCAGCCCCGGACTAGCGAGCACCGGGGAGCTGTTTTTT. This gives the protein CASSPGLASTGELFF.

The chain recombines TRBV7-9 with TRBJ1-4; no reliable D call. CDR1 is SEHNR, CDR2 FQNEAQ, per germline (reference sequence). V was trimmed by 5 bases and J by 5 bases, leaving 12 bases between them. This CDR3 has 14 residues. The CDR3 DNA reads as TGTGCCAGCAGCCCCGGGTTCGCGAATGAAAAACTGTTTTTT. It is translated as CASSPGFANEKLFF. Looking up the rest from reference TRBV7-9 and TRBJ1-4 gives the full variable domain: DTGVSQNPRHKITKRGQNVTFRCDPISEHNRLYWYRQTLGQGPEFLTYFQNEAQLEKSRLLSDRFSAERPKGSFSTLEIQRTEQGDSAMYLCASSPGFANEKLFFGSGTQLSVL.

In its sample, this clone was seen a few times. The chain is built from TRBV30 and TRBJ1-1; D perhaps matches TRBD1 (5 bases). Trimming cost V 0 bases and J 6 bases, with 11 bases left between them. CDR3 length: 13 residues. Looked up from germline, CDR1 is GTSNPN and CDR2 is SVGIG (reference sequence). The CDR3 spells CAWSVRGDAEAFF. CDR3 DNA sequence: TGTGCCTGGAGTGTACGGGGGGACGCTGAAGCTTTCTTT.

This rearrangement joins TRBV7-9 to TRBJ2-4; D possibly corresponds to TRBD2 (6 bases). Per germline, CDR1 SEHNR and CDR2 FQNEAQ (reference sequence). The CDR3 loop spans 11 amino acids. Trimming shortened V by 5 bases and J by 10 bases, and 9 bases separated the two germline ends. CDR3 coding DNA: TGTGCCAGCAGCCCAGGACTAATTCAGTACTTC. This gives the protein CASSPGLIQYF.

The rearrangement joins TRBV6-1 to TRBJ1-6, with 8 bases matching TRBD1. The V gene's germline CDR1 is MNHNS and CDR2 SASEGT. V lost 0 bases to trimming and J lost 7 bases; unmatched junction nucleotides: 8. CDR3 length: 17 amino acids. CDR3 nucleotide sequence: TGTGCCAGCAGTGAAGCACCCCAGGGGGCTGGAAATTCACCCCTCCACTTT. Translation: CASSEAPQGAGNSPLHF.

The gene calls are TRBV27 and TRBJ2-2; 7 bases are a match to TRBD1. There are 15 residues in the CDR3. The germline CDR1 and CDR2 sequences are MNHEY and SMNVEV (reference sequence). Trimming removed 6 bases from V and 4 bases from J; junction bases left unmatched: 8. The CDR3: CASRPQGLVTGELFF. In DNA, the CDR3 is TGTGCCAGCAGGCCACAGGGGTTGGTCACCGGGGAGCTGTTTTTT.

V and J are TRBV30 and TRBJ2-6; D is undetermined. CDR3 length: 15 residues. Trimming took 4 bases from V and 2 from J, leaving 12 bases between them. Germline values: CDR1 GTSNPN, CDR2 SVGIG (reference sequence). CDR3 amino acids: CAWTPLGPGANVLTF. CDR3 nucleotide sequence: TGTGCCTGGACCCCCCTGGGCCCTGGGGCCAACGTCCTGACTTTC.